This T cell receptor beta chain comes out of a study of Graves' ophthalmopathy and Graves' hyperthyroidism. Regarding the study as a whole: Most clonotypes expanded in thyroid above 0.001 frequency were present in blood too. Built on 13 signatures, a model told ophthalmopathy apart from stable hyperthyroidism with roughly 88% sensitivity and 81.08% specificity.

In regard to this clonotype: Its antigen is as yet unknown.

Using RNA transcripts, the TCR beta CDR3 regions were amplified. First-round RT-PCR used HTBI primers; second-round multiplex PCR followed. MiXCR was run by TCRdb on the multiplex PCR reads, yielding one entry per CDR3 protein. The sample has 740,000 or so distinct CDR3 sequences, 40% seen once. V was trimmed by 10 bases and J by 6 bases, leaving 12 bases between them. This CDR3 spans 12 amino acids. Germline CDR1 and CDR2: SEHNR and FQNEAQ (reference sequence). Ophthalmopathic donors had moderate-to-severe activity, CAS ≥3 and NOSPECS ≥4, with disease that had lasted under 3 months. PBMCs were obtained from about 9.4 ml of fresh peripheral blood.

The sequencing sample was made of peripheral blood. The chain has TRBV7-9 and TRBJ2-2; no clear D gene. This receptor was taken from an adult man with Graves' ophthalmopathy. CDR3 DNA sequence: TGTGCCACCAGAGGAGTGCCCGGGGAGCTGTTTTTT. This sequence encodes CATRGVPGELFF.